The source of this TCR beta chain is a study of early T cells in non-severe SARS-CoV-2 infection (dated by TCRdb to about 2021). Describing the broader study: Because TCR sequencing relied on bulk RNA taken from unsorted whole blood, pairing of alpha and beta chains was not possible. Findings and caveats that apply to the study as a whole: VDJdb matching was skewed toward anti-spike CD8 responses and likely underestimated virus-specific expansions by missing private and CD4 specificities.

V is pruned by 5 bases and J by 4 bases, leaving 8 bases of the junction without a gene match. The CDR3 contains 15 residues, cysteine and phenylalanine counted. Here the CDR3 DNA is all that survives: 45 bases in frame from base 1. From a lookup of the germline V gene (reference sequence), CDR1 and CDR2 are MNHNY and SVGAGI. The library relied on 5' RACE. Sequencing relied on a NextSeq 500. Unique molecular identifiers were attached to individual cDNA molecules in the TCR library protocol so that sequencing error and PCR bias could be corrected. TCR alpha and beta chains were both sequenced, and the abundances of alpha and beta sequences in each sample were closely correlated with each other. As for how the authors treated the data: Decombinator V4 was used to perform V gene, J gene and CDR3 annotation of TCR sequences. Expanded TCRs were defined as changing significantly between any two time points under a Poisson model with p below 0.0001. TCR abundances were normalised to the total number of TCRs sequenced in each sample and reported as counts per million. MAIT TCRs were defined by TRAV1-2 paired with TRAJ12, TRAJ20 or TRAJ33, and iNKT TCRs by TRAV10 paired with TRAJ18. VDJdb, accessed on 1 November 2021, was searched for TCRs annotated for CMV, EBV and SARS-CoV-2, and TCRs annotated for more than one antigen were excluded. TCRdb redid the processing of the public reads, applying fastp at Q25 and MiXCR, and retained in-frame beta chains. Identical CDR3 protein sequences are pooled into one entry, listed with their most common genes and DNA. TCRdb's processing, not the study's, gives the V and J calls here. For this sample the table gives 57,000 or so distinct CDR3 sequences, of which around 13% were detected only once. 0.95% to 1.5% of the sample comes from the top ten.

This clonotype was found many times. The target of this receptor is not known. Within one base of it there is no much larger clone, and no base qualities were kept. The study was a case-control design nested within a healthcare worker cohort in London, UK, with weekly nasopharyngeal swab PCR tests and blood sampling. Healthcare workers were recruited between 23 and 31 March 2020, during the week of the UK lockdown, and were followed weekly for up to about 15 weeks. The rearrangement joined TRBV6-6 to TRBJ2-5; a stretch of 9 junction bases matches TRBD1. The material was whole blood, obtained at baseline. The receptor's source is an adult who was a healthcare worker with PCR-confirmed SARS-CoV-2 infection or an uninfected control (not recorded which). The donor label of this sample is uncertain. The nucleotides are TGTGCCAGCAGTAAGGGACAGGGTTTGGGAGAGACCCAGTACTTC. It is translated as CASSKGQGLGETQYF.